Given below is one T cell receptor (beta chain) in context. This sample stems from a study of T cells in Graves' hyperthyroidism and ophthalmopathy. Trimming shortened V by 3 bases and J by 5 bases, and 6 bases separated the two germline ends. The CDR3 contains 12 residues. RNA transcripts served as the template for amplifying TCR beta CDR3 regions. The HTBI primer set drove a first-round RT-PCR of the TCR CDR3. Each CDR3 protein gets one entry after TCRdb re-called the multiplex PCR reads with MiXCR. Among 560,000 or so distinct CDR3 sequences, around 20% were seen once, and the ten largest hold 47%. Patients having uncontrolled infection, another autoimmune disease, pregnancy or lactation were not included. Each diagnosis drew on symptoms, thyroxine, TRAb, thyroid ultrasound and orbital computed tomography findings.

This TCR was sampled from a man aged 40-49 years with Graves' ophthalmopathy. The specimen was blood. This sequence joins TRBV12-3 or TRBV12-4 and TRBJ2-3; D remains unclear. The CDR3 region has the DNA TGTGCCAGCAGTTTGAGGTTAGATACGCAGTATTTT. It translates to CASSLRLDTQYF.